The text below deals with one T cell receptor beta chain. This CDR3 has 15 residues. V lost 4 bases to trimming and J lost 3 bases; unmatched junction nucleotides: 2. Germline CDR1 and CDR2: SGHDN and FVKESK. The record originates from a study of stem cell transplantation in POMP-related autoinflammatory disease. Looking at the study overall: Impaired MHC class I-dependent CD8+ differentiation was hypothesized from defective thymoproteasomes. Before transplant: CD4+ naive skewing, low CD8+ proportions, reduced cytokine secretion.

Profiling relied on immunoSEQ multiplex PCR, and the TCRdb table lists in-frame clones only, not all of them. This table holds 30,000 or so clones, roughly 88% found once. The material sequenced was CD4+ T cells from PBMCs, taken before stem cell transplantation. The chain links TRBV14 to TRBJ2-5; 13 bases align to TRBD2. This TCR came from a human donor with POMP-related autoinflammation and immune dysregulation (PRAID). CDR3 loop: CASSPLAGGKETQYF. The CDR3 DNA is TGTGCCAGCAGCCCACTAGCGGGAGGGAAAGAGACCCAGTACTTC.